The 9 T cell receptor beta chains given below trace back to one sample, sequenced in a study of Ad26.COV2.S vaccination and SARS-CoV-2 variants. Repertoires were generated with immunoSEQ multiplex PCR, while TCRdb's copy carries only in-frame clones and drops some. The sample carries around 500,000 clones, roughly nine tenths recorded once. The treatment was: around 19 received Ad26.COV2.S at low or high dose, single or two shots; 5 received placebo; per-sample allocation not given. Samples analyzed were those drawn on day 63 after the first vaccine or placebo injection. The input for sequencing was peripheral blood, taken in a trial of Ad26.COV2.S vaccine versus placebo. The receptors shown here come from a person aged 18-60 years who received the Ad26.COV2.S COVID-19 vaccine or a placebo.

This clone has a single count. The CDR3 sequence: CASSLWGGPYEQYF. The DNA for the CDR3 is TGTGCCAGCAGCTTATGGGGGGGGCCCTACGAGCAGTACTTC. The chain uses TRBV5-4 and TRBJ2-7; TRBD2 is a possible D gene (7 bases). CDR1 and CDR2 from the germline V gene are SGHNT and YYREEE (reference sequence). CDR3 length: 14 residues. V was clipped by 2 bases and J by 2 bases, with 11 bases between them.

The V and J genes are TRBV3-1 (or the pseudogene TRBV3-2) and TRBJ2-5, with D perhaps matching TRBD1 (5 bases). The CDR3 spans 15 residues. Trimming took 4 bases from V and 1 from J, leaving 13 bases between them. Germline lookup yields CDR1 LGHDT and CDR2 YNNKEL (reference sequence). CDR3 loop: CASSPRTSLQETQYF. CDR3 nucleotide sequence: TGTGCCAGCAGCCCCCGGACATCCCTCCAAGAGACCCAGTACTTC.

The chain uses TRBV7-8 and TRBJ1-1; TRBD1 agrees at 7 bases. Trimming at V came to 5 bases and at J to 1 base, leaving 13 bases not matched to a gene. The CDR3 spans 17 residues. The germline CDR1 and CDR2 sequences are SGHVS and FQNEAQ. The CDR3 DNA follows: TGTGCCAGCAGCCCAATAAAGATGGGACAGCCGAACACTGAAGCTTTCTTT. Protein: CASSPIKMGQPNTEAFF.

The chain is built from TRBV27 and TRBJ2-7; a possible D gene is TRBD1 (6 bases). V lost 2 bases, J lost 3 bases, and 11 bases lay in between. CDR1 and CDR2 from the germline V gene are MNHEY and SMNVEV (reference sequence). The CDR3 sequence is 14 residues long. The CDR3 region is CASSLARGNYEQYF. The DNA for the CDR3 is TGTGCCAGCAGTTTAGCCAGGGGTAACTACGAGCAGTACTTC.

The chain couples TRBV5-5 to TRBJ2-1, with TRBD2 as a possible D gene (5 bases). The germline V gene has CDR1 SGHKS and CDR2 YYEKEE (reference sequence). The V end was cut by 0 bases, the J end by 0 bases, with 7 bases between. The CDR3 consists of 15 residues. This CDR3 reads CASSLVTSSYNEQFF. The DNA for the CDR3 is TGTGCCAGCAGCTTGGTTACTAGCTCCTACAATGAGCAGTTCTTC.

This chain uses TRBV10-2 with TRBJ1-6; 7 nucleotides agree with TRBD1. Germline-derived CDR1 and CDR2 are WSHSY and SAAADI. V was clipped by 3 bases and J by 0 bases; unmatched bases: 5. The CDR3 extends over 17 amino acids. DNA for the CDR3: TGCGCCAGCAGTGACACAGGGGCCCTCTCCTATAATTCACCCCTCCACTTT. Protein product: CASSDTGALSYNSPLHF.

This clone was seen a single time. The chain uses TRBV28 and TRBJ1-3, with D perhaps matching TRBD1 (6 bases). V lost 6 bases and J 5 bases, leaving 17 bases between the germline ends. The CDR3 runs 15 residues. Germline V gene data show CDR1 as MDHEN and CDR2 as SYDVKM. This chain's CDR3 is CASSSEEGERNTIYF. Written as DNA, the CDR3 is TGTGCCAGCAGCTCTGAGGAGGGGGAAAGAAACACCATATATTTT.

This chain connects TRBV5-1 to TRBJ2-1; tentative D call: TRBD1 (5 bases). The CDR3 has 15 residues. The germline gives CDR1 SGHRS, CDR2 YFSETQ. Trimming shortened V by 1 base and J by 5 bases, and 13 bases separated the two germline ends. CDR3 protein: CASSLRAREDNEQFF. The CDR3 DNA sequence: TGCGCCAGCAGCTTGAGAGCCAGGGAAGACAATGAGCAGTTCTTC.

The V call is TRBV6-5, the J call TRBJ1-2, with 10 bases identical to TRBD1. The germline V gene encodes CDR1 MNHEY and CDR2 SVGAGI. V lost 6 bases to trimming and J lost 4 bases; unmatched junction nucleotides: 5. The CDR3 runs to 14 residues. The CDR3 region has the DNA TGTGCCAGCAGCGCCGGGACAGGGGTCTATGGCTACACCTTC. This codes for CASSAGTGVYGYTF.